The entry below gives a single T cell receptor (beta chain) sequence along with its context. The sample is drawn from a study of blood T cell repertoires in COVID-19. Data came from immunoSEQ multiplex PCR; TCRdb stores just in-frame clones and leaves some out. Of some 200,000 clones in the sample, about 88% were seen once. The V gene lost 1 base and the J gene lost 4 bases, with 16 bases spanning the gap. CDR3 length equals 16 residues. In germline, CDR1 is LNHDA, CDR2 SQIVND (reference sequence). Seattle patients were enrolled during active infection and followed longitudinally. Sequencing was carried out using peripheral blood. The TCR originated in a man aged 45-60 years with COVID-19, enrolled during active disease. V usage is TRBV19 and J usage is TRBJ1-1; the D gene is possibly TRBD1 (5 bases). The CDR3 bases are TGTGCCAGTAGTATAGCAGGGCCGGGGGGGACCACTGAAGCTTTCTTT. Encoded protein: CASSIAGPGGTTEAFF.